This TCR beta chain appears in the sequencing data of a study of cytomegalovirus exposure and HLA in healthy donors. As for the study in general: Assignment to the Caucasian-associated ancestry cluster applied to about 80% of the approximately 390 genotyped donors. Study outcomes and limitations: Some V segments (TRBV6-2 and TRBV6-3 among them) were excluded as indistinguishable. The study carried out a later analysis of TCR beta sequences. It associated around 17,000 of them with specific HLA alleles at a false discovery rate of 0.05. Researchers had no immune exposure information except CMV serostatus available.

Germline V gene data show CDR1 as SGHNT and CDR2 as YYREEE (reference sequence). This CDR3 is built from 13 residues. Trimming pared 0 bases from V and 10 bases from J, leaving 11 bases between. It was with 60 Vbeta and 13 Jbeta primers that the PCR ran. Assay: immunoSEQ multiplex PCR; the TCRdb copy retains only in-frame clones and omits some. The data show roughly 66,000 clones, around 78% seen once. About this clone itself: The target antigen is unknown.

V is TRBV5-4 and J is TRBJ2-1, with unresolved D. The sequencing sample was made of PBMCs. The receptor's source is a man aged 45-65 years in good health and CMV-seronegative. The DNA of the CDR3 is TGTGCCAGCAGCTTGGCCGAGGTCTACGAGCAGTTCTTC. Amino acids: CASSLAEVYEQFF. Drawing the rest from reference TRBV5-4 and TRBJ2-1, the complete variable domain is ETGVTQSPTHLIKTRGQQVTLRCSSQSGHNTVSWYQQALGQGPQFIFQYYREEENGRGNFPPRFSGLQFPNYSSELNVNALELDDSALYLCASSLAEVYEQFFGPGTRLTVL.